This is a list of T cell receptor beta chains from one sample in a study of human T cells and chemical hapten exposure. TCRdb independently ran MiXCR on the RACE reads; one entry per CDR3 protein. The table shows 350,000 to 400,000 distinct CDR3 sequences, with 5.1% occurring only once. This sample comprised whole blood, obtained in connection with sensitization to the hapten diphenylcyclopropenone (DPC). The source is a woman between 45 and 65 years old with alopecia areata. Some clones in this sample may be carry-over from other donors' samples. CDR3s leave out the opening cysteine and the closing phenylalanine or tryptophan. Fields, in order: CDR3 protein, J gene, V gene.

SARESTGSYNQPQH | TRBJ1-5 | TRBV20-1
ASSYRDGPYEQY | TRBJ2-7 | TRBV6-2/TRBV6-3
ASSYGFSGANVLT | TRBJ2-6 | TRBV6-2/TRBV6-3
ASSQLTTDTQY | TRBJ2-3 | TRBV4-1
ASSLWELADTQY | TRBJ2-3 | TRBV27
ASSPGSPNAAF | TRBJ1-1 | TRBV3-1
ASSPGGAAYNEQF | TRBJ2-1 | TRBV7-9
ASSPRSLERNQPQH | TRBJ1-5 | TRBV18
ASTGRNYNEQF | TRBJ2-1 | TRBV2
ASSFGRSYGYT | TRBJ1-2 | TRBV27
ASSRGGSGNTIY | TRBJ1-3 | TRBV4-3
ASGTPGELF | TRBJ2-2 | TRBV6-5
ATSDGQGNQPQH | TRBJ1-5 | TRBV24-1
SVEQQTYTEAF | TRBJ1-1 | TRBV29-1
ASSFSSNTGELF | TRBJ2-2 | TRBV28
AWSALTLTDTQY | TRBJ2-3 | TRBV30
ASSQDASGRANTGELF | TRBJ2-2 | TRBV4-3
SAVLAGRADTQY | TRBJ2-3 | TRBV20-1
ASSVSGGQQNTEAF | TRBJ1-1 | TRBV18
ASSPRATPSNTGELF | TRBJ2-2 | TRBV11-2
ASSTSGRAREQY | TRBJ2-7 | TRBV6-6
ASSPTSITDTQY | TRBJ2-3 | TRBV18
ASSQDRFAPLH | TRBJ1-6 | TRBV3-1
ASGWGFEDQPQH | TRBJ1-5 | TRBV12-3/TRBV12-4
ASRLGTENTEAF | TRBJ1-1 | TRBV28
ASSSPQGRTGDTQY | TRBJ2-3 | TRBV5-1
ASSLRTAEPGNTEAF | TRBJ1-1 | TRBV9
ASSLQGRTSGNTIY | TRBJ1-3 | TRBV7-8
ASSWTSGQETQY | TRBJ2-5 | TRBV7-9
ASSHVAGSTDTQY | TRBJ2-3 | TRBV7-9
SATGLAGGRETQY | TRBJ2-5 | TRBV20-1
ASSRAGTGGEKLF | TRBJ1-4 | TRBV9
ASSLAGTSEDTQY | TRBJ2-3 | TRBV11-2
ASSSLAGRGYEQF | TRBJ2-1 | TRBV11-2
ASSQVATNQPQH | TRBJ1-5 | TRBV4-2
SARYLAGGREQY | TRBJ2-7 | TRBV20-1
SALWQQDSPLH | TRBJ1-6 | TRBV20-1
ASSSLLVNTEAF | TRBJ1-1 | TRBV6-5
ASSALLADGVQY | TRBJ2-3 | TRBV9